These 26 T cell receptor beta chains were sequenced from one sample in a study of T cell repertoires in cytomegalovirus infection. In TCRdb, the reads were re-called with MiXCR into one record per CDR3 protein. The sample lists approximately 200,000 distinct CDR3 sequences, about 30% seen once, with roughly 29% in the top ten. Input material: PBMCs. Source of these receptors: a human donor in good health (CMV status not recorded). Some clones in this sample may be carry-over from other donors' samples.

V usage is TRBV19 and J usage is TRBJ1-1; D remains unclear. Looked up from germline, CDR1 is LNHDA and CDR2 is SQIVND (reference sequence). V dropped 5 bases and J dropped 0 bases, with 10 bases sitting between them. This CDR3 has 14 residues. The CDR3 sequence is CASSPSSLNTEAFF. CDR3 DNA: TGTGCCAGTAGTCCATCTTCTTTGAACACTGAAGCTTTCTTT.

CDR3 sequence: CASNRIGWGKNYEQYF. CDR3 sequence (DNA): TGTGCCAGCAATCGGATAGGGTGGGGGAAGAACTACGAGCAGTACTTC. The chain joins TRBV5-6 to TRBJ2-7; D might be TRBD1 or TRBD2, each matching 5 bases. CDR3 size: 16 residues. V dropped 6 bases and J dropped 3 bases, with 22 bases sitting between them. Germline CDR1 and CDR2: SGHDT and YYEEEE.

This clonotype occurred a few times. This chain joins TRBV27 and TRBJ1-4; no reliable D call. CDR3 length: 16 residues. The germline V gene has CDR1 MNHEY and CDR2 SMNVEV (reference sequence). V was shortened by 6 bases and J by 3 bases, with 17 bases between the two germline ends. CDR3 nucleotides: TGTGCCAGCAGAAAGACTGCGACGGACGCTAATGAAAAACTGTTTTTT. Its protein is CASRKTATDANEKLFF.

The chain combines TRBV11-3 with TRBJ2-3; 10 bases are a match to TRBD2. J was trimmed by 7 bases and V by 6 bases; bases with no gene match: 10. The CDR3 is made up of 15 amino acids. In germline, CDR1 is SGHNT, CDR2 YENEEA. The CDR3 region is CASSTGTSEGNTQYF. The CDR3 nucleotides are TGTGCCAGCAGTACCGGGACTAGCGAGGGGAATACGCAGTATTTT.

A few counts support this clonotype. The rearrangement joins TRBV4-2 to TRBJ1-5, with a possible D match to TRBD1 (5 bases). The V gene lost 1 base and the J gene lost 0 bases, with 7 bases spanning the gap. In germline, CDR1 is LGHNA, CDR2 YNFKEQ. This CDR3 is 15 amino acids long. As DNA, the CDR3 is TGTGCCAGCAGCCAAGTCAGGGCTAGCAATCAGCCCCAGCATTTT. This gives the protein CASSQVRASNQPQHF.

The chain has TRBV7-9 and TRBJ2-2; D might be TRBD1 (6 bases). Germline V CDR1 and CDR2: SEHNR, FQNEAQ (reference sequence). This CDR3 comprises 15 residues. V shed 5 bases and J shed 2 bases, with 12 bases lying between them. The CDR3 nucleotides are TGTGCCAGCAGCCCGAGGGGGACCAACACCGGGGAGCTGTTTTTT. Protein: CASSPRGTNTGELFF.

The table lists this clonotype with a few counts. The chain carries TRBV28 and TRBJ1-2; the D is unclear. Trimming pared 8 bases from V and 4 bases from J, leaving 17 bases between. The CDR3 extends over 14 amino acids. The germline V gene encodes CDR1 MDHEN and CDR2 SYDVKM. CDR3 residues: CASGRLRGSYGYTF. The CDR3, as DNA: TGTGCCAGCGGCAGGCTAAGAGGCAGCTATGGCTACACCTTC.

Ten or more counts support this clonotype. The chain recombines TRBV7-2 with TRBJ1-5; 7 bases match TRBD1. The CDR3 runs to 14 residues. Per the germline V gene, CDR1 is SGHTA and CDR2 is FQGNSA. Trimming at V came to 6 bases and at J to 3 bases, leaving 5 bases not matched to a gene. The DNA for the CDR3 is TGTGCCAGCAGTCCGGGACAGCTCAATCAGCCCCAGCATTTT. This codes for CASSPGQLNQPQHF. The variable domain in full, with the rest retrieved from reference TRBV7-2 and TRBJ1-5, is GAGVSQSPSNKVTEKGKDVELRCDPISGHTALYWYRQSLGQGLEFLIYFQGNSAPDKSGLPSDRFSAERTGGSVSTLTIQRTQQEDSAVYLCASSPGQLNQPQHFGDGTRLSIL.

The gene calls are TRBV20-1 and TRBJ2-5, with 7 bases that match TRBD2. With V trimmed by 6 bases and J by 5 bases, 6 bases remained unmatched. The CDR3 has 12 amino acids. Germline lookup yields CDR1 DFQATT and CDR2 SNEGSKA (reference sequence). CDR3 region: CSATLASETQYF. For the CDR3, the DNA is TGCAGTGCCACACTAGCGTCGGAGACCCAGTACTTC.

This clonotype has a handful of counts. The genes are TRBV11-2 and TRBJ1-2; 11 nucleotides agree with TRBD1. Germline CDR1 and CDR2: SGHAT and FQNNGV. V lost 5 bases to trimming and J lost 8 bases; unmatched junction nucleotides: 10. The CDR3 is made up of 15 amino acids. As DNA, the CDR3 is TGTGCCAGCAGCCCCTGGGCGGGACAGGGGGACGGCTACACCTTC. It translates to CASSPWAGQGDGYTF.

This clonotype was seen a handful of times. The genes are TRBV7-6 and TRBJ2-1, with D unclear. CDR1 SGHVS and CDR2 FNYEAQ come from the germline V gene. The CDR3 extends over 13 amino acids. Trimming cost V 4 bases and J 8 bases, with 12 bases left between them. The CDR3 DNA is TGTGCCAGCAGCTCCGCCCCGGGCGATGAGCAGTTCTTC. Amino acids: CASSSAPGDEQFF.

The chain joins TRBV12-3 or TRBV12-4 to TRBJ2-5; D is ambiguous. This CDR3 has 13 amino acids. V lost 3 bases to trimming and J lost 3 bases, with 8 bases between them. Here the CDR3 DNA reads TGTGCCAGCAGTTTCGGCAGTGAAGAGACCCAGTACTTC. Protein product: CASSFGSEETQYF.

The V call is TRBV12-3 or TRBV12-4, the J call TRBJ2-3; D ambiguous. There are 14 residues in the CDR3. Between the trimmed V and J ends, which lost 7 bases and 0 bases, there was a span of 11 bases. The CDR3 bases are TGTGCCAGCACCCTTGGGTCCAGCACAGATACGCAGTATTTT. This gives the protein CASTLGSSTDTQYF.

V and J are TRBV19 and TRBJ1-2, with TRBD1 as a possible D gene (6 bases). Trimming took off 7 bases at V and 1 base at J, with 13 bases between the two ends. Germline V gives CDR1 LNHDA, CDR2 SQIVND (reference sequence). The CDR3 has 14 amino acids. The chain's CDR3 is CASIMTGRNYGYTF. CDR3 bases: TGTGCCAGTATTATGACAGGCCGTAACTATGGCTACACCTTC.

This clonotype was seen more than once but under ten times. This chain links TRBV7-3 with TRBJ2-3; 9 bases fit TRBD2. Unmatched junction bases numbered 4, after V lost 1 base and J lost 5 bases. Germline V gene sequence: CDR1 SGHTA, CDR2 FQGTGA. The CDR3 loop spans 15 amino acids. The CDR3 sequence is CASSLIGGGGDTQYF. CDR3 sequence (DNA): TGTGCCAGCAGCTTAATTGGCGGGGGGGGAGATACGCAGTATTTT.

This sequence joins TRBV27 and TRBJ1-4, with unresolved D. CDR1 is MNHEY and CDR2 is SMNVEV in the germline V gene (reference sequence). The CDR3 has 17 residues. V shed 5 bases and J shed 6 bases, with 22 bases lying between them. For the CDR3, the DNA is TGTGCCAGCAGTCCACTCCGGGGTTCAGGACGGGATGAAAAACTGTTTTTT. It codes for CASSPLRGSGRDEKLFF.

This clonotype is a singleton in its sample. This chain connects TRBV7-9 to TRBJ1-1; 8 nucleotides align to TRBD1. From germline, CDR1 is SEHNR and CDR2 FQNEAQ (reference sequence). After removal of 3 bases from V and 0 bases from J, the junction contained 0 bases not matched to a gene. The CDR3 sequence is 14 residues long. The CDR3 DNA reads TGTGCCAGCAGCTTCAGGGGGCTGAACACTGAAGCTTTCTTT. As protein: CASSFRGLNTEAFF.

The rearrangement uses TRBV7-9 and TRBJ1-1; no clear D gene. Trimming shortened V by 3 bases and J by 5 bases, and 13 bases separated the two germline ends. Germline-derived CDR1 and CDR2 are SEHNR and FQNEAQ (reference sequence). This CDR3 contains 14 residues. This chain's CDR3 is CASSLTTGTTEAFF. CDR3 sequence (DNA): TGTGCCAGCAGCTTGACTACCGGAACAACTGAAGCTTTCTTT.

This rearrangement joins TRBV11-2 to TRBJ2-5, with 8 bases aligning to TRBD1. V lost 3 bases and J lost 14; bases outside the gene matches: 5. The CDR3 consists of 11 residues. Germline V gene lookup returns CDR1 SGHAT and CDR2 FQNNGV. The CDR3 DNA sequence: TGTGCCAGCAGCTTTCAGGGGGCTTTATACTTC. Protein: CASSFQGALYF.

V usage is TRBV27 and J usage is TRBJ1-2; 8 positions agree with TRBD1. The CDR3 loop spans 21 amino acids. With 6 bases clipped from V and 4 bases from J, the junction kept 28 bases outside the gene matches. Germline V lookup: CDR1 MNHEY, CDR2 SMNVEV (reference sequence). In DNA, the CDR3 is TGTGCCAGCAGCAAACAAGTCTTCAGGGGGCTTCGCTTCGAGTCACCCTATGGCTACACCTTC. Translation gives CASSKQVFRGLRFESPYGYTF.

The chain uses TRBV12-3 or TRBV12-4 and TRBJ2-1; maybe TRBD2 (6 bases). The CDR3 runs 11 residues. V gave up 6 bases and J gave up 16 bases, with 16 bases separating them. In DNA form, the CDR3 reads TGTGCCAGCAGACTAGCTGATCAGGAATTCTTC. Protein: CASRLADQEFF.

The CDR3 sequence: CASSPGGEETQYF. CDR3 DNA: TGTGCCAGCAGCCCCGGCGGGGAAGAGACCCAGTACTTC. This sequence joins TRBV7-3 and TRBJ2-5, with D perhaps matching TRBD2 (6 bases). V lost 5 bases, J lost 3 bases, and 10 bases lay in between. Germline loops: CDR1 SGHTA, CDR2 FQGTGA. The CDR3 is made up of 13 amino acids.

The chain carries TRBV11-2 and TRBJ1-1; TRBD1 is a possible D gene (5 bases). The V end was cut by 7 bases, the J end by 1 base, with 16 bases between. The germline gives CDR1 SGHAT, CDR2 FQNNGV. This CDR3 comprises 15 residues. The CDR3 loop is CASKRGRGGNTEAFF. In DNA form, the CDR3 reads TGTGCCAGCAAAAGGGGCCGAGGAGGGAACACTGAAGCTTTCTTT. Combining the CDR3 with reference TRBV11-2 and TRBJ1-1 gives the whole variable domain EAGVAQSPRYKIIEKRQSVAFWCNPISGHATLYWYQQILGQGPKLLIQFQNNGVVDDSQLPKDRFSAERLKGVDSTLKIQPAKLEDSAVYLCASKRGRGGNTEAFFGQGTRLTVV.

This sequence joins TRBV19 and TRBJ1-1, with 7 bases identical to TRBD1. The CDR3 runs to 14 residues. The germline V gene has CDR1 LNHDA and CDR2 SQIVND (reference sequence). V was pared by 4 bases and J by 0 bases, with 2 bases of the junction left unmatched. The CDR3 nucleotides are TGTGCCAGTAGTACCGGGACAGTGAACACTGAAGCTTTCTTT. Its translation: CASSTGTVNTEAFF.

This clonotype came up many times. The rearrangement uses TRBV7-8 and TRBJ2-6; 12 bases map to TRBD1. This CDR3 has 18 amino acids. After removal of 5 bases from V and 4 bases from J, the junction contained 9 bases not matched to a gene. Germline lookup yields CDR1 SGHVS and CDR2 FQNEAQ. The CDR3 DNA follows: TGTGCCAGCAGCCAGGGACAGGGGGCACTAGGAGGGGCCAACGTCCTGACTTTC. It is translated as CASSQGQGALGGANVLTF. The whole variable domain, filled in from reference TRBV7-8 and TRBJ2-6, reads GAGVSQSPRYKVAKRGQDVALRCDPISGHVSLFWYQQALGQGPEFLTYFQNEAQLDKSGLPSDRFFAERPEGSVSTLKIQRTQQEDSAVYLCASSQGQGALGGANVLTFGAGSRLTVL.

This clonotype was seen more than once but under ten times. J is TRBJ2-3 and V is TRBV7-2; D call uncertain. The CDR3 has 13 amino acids. From germline, CDR1 is SGHTA and CDR2 FQGNSA. V lost 5 bases, J lost 3 bases, and 9 bases lay in between. CDR3 sequence reads: CASSLYMTDTQYF. The CDR3 region has the DNA TGTGCCAGCAGCCTTTATATGACAGATACGCAGTATTTT.